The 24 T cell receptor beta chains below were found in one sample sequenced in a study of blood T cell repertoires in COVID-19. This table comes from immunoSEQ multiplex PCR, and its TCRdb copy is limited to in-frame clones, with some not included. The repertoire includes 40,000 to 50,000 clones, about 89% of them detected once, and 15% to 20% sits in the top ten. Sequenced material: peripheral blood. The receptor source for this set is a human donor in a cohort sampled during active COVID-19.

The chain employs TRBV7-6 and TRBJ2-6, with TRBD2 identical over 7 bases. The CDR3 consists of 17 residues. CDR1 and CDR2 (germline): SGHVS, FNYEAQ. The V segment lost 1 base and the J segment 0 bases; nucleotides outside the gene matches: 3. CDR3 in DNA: TGTGCCAGCAGCTTAGGGGGACTATTCTCTGGGGCCAACGTCCTGACTTTC. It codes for CASSLGGLFSGANVLTF.

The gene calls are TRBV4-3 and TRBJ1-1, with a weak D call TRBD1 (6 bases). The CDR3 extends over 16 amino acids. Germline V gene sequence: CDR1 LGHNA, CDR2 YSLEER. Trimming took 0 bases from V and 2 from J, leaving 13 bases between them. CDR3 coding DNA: TGCGCCAGCAGCCAAGATGGGATGGGGGCAAACACTGAAGCTTTCTTT. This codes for CASSQDGMGANTEAFF.

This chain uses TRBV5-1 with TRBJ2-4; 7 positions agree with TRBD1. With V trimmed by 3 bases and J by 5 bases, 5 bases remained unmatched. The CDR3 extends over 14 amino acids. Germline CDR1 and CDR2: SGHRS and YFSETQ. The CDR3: CASSSGGGENIQYF. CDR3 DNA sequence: TGCGCCAGCAGCTCAGGGGGTGGAGAAAACATTCAGTACTTC.

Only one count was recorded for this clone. DNA of the CDR3: TGTGCCAGCCGATCTAACTTCATGAACACTGAAGCTTTCTTT. It yields the protein CASRSNFMNTEAFF. The rearrangement joins TRBV28 to TRBJ1-1; D is ambiguous. Between the trimmed V and J ends, which lost 8 bases and 0 bases, there was a span of 13 bases. The CDR3 loop spans 14 amino acids. Per germline, CDR1 MDHEN and CDR2 SYDVKM.

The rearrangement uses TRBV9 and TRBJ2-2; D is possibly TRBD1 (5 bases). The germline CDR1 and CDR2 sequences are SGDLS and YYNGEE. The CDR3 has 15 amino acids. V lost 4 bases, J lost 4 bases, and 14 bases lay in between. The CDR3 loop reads CASSPNPQGTGELFF. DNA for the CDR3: TGTGCCAGCAGCCCAAACCCCCAGGGCACCGGGGAGCTGTTTTTT.

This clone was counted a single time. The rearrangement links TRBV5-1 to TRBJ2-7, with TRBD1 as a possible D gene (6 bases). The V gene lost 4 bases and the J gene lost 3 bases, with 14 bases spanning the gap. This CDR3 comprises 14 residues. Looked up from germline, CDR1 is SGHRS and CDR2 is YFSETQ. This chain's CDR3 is CASSDGQKIYEQYF. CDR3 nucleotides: TGCGCCAGCAGCGATGGACAGAAAATCTACGAGCAGTACTTC.

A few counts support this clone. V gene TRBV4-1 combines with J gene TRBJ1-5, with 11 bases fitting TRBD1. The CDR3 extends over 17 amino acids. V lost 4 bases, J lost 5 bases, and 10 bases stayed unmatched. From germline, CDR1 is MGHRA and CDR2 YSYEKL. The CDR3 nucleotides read TGCGCCAGCAGCCTAAGGACAGGGGGCCTGGGCGATCAGCCCCAGCATTTT. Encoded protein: CASSLRTGGLGDQPQHF.

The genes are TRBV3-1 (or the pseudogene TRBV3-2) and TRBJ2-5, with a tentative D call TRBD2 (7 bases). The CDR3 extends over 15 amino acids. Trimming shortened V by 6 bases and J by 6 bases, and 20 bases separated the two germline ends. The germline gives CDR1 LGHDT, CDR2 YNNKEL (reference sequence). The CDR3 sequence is CASRPWGGDTKTQYF. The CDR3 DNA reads TGTGCCAGCAGGCCGTGGGGGGGGGACACGAAGACCCAGTACTTC.

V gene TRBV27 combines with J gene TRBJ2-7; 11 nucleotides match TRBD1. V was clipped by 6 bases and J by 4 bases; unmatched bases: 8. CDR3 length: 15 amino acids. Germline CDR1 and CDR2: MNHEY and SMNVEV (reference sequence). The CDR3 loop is CASRLRGTGGYEQYF. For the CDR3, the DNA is TGTGCCAGCAGACTAAGAGGGACAGGGGGGTACGAGCAGTACTTC.

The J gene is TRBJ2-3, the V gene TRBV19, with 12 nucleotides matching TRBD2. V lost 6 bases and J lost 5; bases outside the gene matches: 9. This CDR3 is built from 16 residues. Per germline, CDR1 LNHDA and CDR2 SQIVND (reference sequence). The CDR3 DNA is TGTGCCAGTAGATTCCTAGCGGGGGGGCCCGGAGATACGCAGTATTTT. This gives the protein CASRFLAGGPGDTQYF.

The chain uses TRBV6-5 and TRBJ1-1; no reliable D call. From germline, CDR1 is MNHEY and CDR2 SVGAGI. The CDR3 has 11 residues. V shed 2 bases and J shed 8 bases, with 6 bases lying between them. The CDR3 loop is CASSYRREAFF. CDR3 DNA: TGTGCCAGCAGTTACAGGCGGGAAGCTTTCTTT.

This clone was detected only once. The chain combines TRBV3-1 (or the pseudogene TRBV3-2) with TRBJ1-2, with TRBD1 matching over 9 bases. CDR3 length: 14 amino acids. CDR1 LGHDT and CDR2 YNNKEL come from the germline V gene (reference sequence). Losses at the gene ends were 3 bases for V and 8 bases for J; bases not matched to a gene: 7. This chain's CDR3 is CASSQGQGTAGYTF. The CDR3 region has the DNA TGTGCCAGCAGCCAGGGACAGGGAACGGCAGGCTACACCTTC.

In DNA, the CDR3 is TGTGCCAGCAGCGCGCGAGGACAGGGAAGCACAGATACGCAGTATTTT. Encoded protein: CASSARGQGSTDTQYF. The chain links TRBV7-3 to TRBJ2-3; TRBD1 matches 8 bases. The germline gives CDR1 SGHTA, CDR2 FQGTGA. After removal of 5 bases from V and 0 bases from J, the junction contained 7 bases not matched to a gene. The CDR3 runs 16 residues.

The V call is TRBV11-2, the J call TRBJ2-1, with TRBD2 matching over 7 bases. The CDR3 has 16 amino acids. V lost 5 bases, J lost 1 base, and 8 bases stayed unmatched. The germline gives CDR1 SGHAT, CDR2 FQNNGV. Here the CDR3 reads CASSVGGEGSYNEQFF. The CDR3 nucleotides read TGTGCCAGCAGCGTAGGAGGGGAGGGTTCCTACAATGAGCAGTTCTTC. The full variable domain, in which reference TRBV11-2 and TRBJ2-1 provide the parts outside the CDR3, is EAGVAQSPRYKIIEKRQSVAFWCNPISGHATLYWYQQILGQGPKLLIQFQNNGVVDDSQLPKDRFSAERLKGVDSTLKIQPAKLEDSAVYLCASSVGGEGSYNEQFFGPGTRLTVL.

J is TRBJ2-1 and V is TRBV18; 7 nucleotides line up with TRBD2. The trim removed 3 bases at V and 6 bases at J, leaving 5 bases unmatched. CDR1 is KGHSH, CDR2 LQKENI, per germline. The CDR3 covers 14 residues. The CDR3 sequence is CASSPGGLGNEQFF. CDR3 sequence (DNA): TGTGCCAGCTCACCGGGAGGGCTGGGCAATGAGCAGTTCTTC.

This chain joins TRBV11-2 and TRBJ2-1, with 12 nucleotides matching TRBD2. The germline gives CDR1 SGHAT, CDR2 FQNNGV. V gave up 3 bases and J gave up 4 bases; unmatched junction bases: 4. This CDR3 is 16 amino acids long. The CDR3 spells CASSFGLAGLYNEQFF. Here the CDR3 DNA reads TGTGCCAGCAGCTTTGGACTAGCGGGACTTTACAATGAGCAGTTCTTC. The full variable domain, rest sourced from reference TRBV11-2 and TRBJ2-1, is EAGVAQSPRYKIIEKRQSVAFWCNPISGHATLYWYQQILGQGPKLLIQFQNNGVVDDSQLPKDRFSAERLKGVDSTLKIQPAKLEDSAVYLCASSFGLAGLYNEQFFGPGTRLTVL.

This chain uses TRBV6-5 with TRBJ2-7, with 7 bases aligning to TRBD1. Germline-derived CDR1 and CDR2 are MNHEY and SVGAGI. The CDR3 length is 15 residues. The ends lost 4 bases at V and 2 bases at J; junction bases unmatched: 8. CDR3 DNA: TGTGCCAGCAGTTCAGCTTGGGGGACAGCCTACGAGCAGTACTTC. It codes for CASSSAWGTAYEQYF.

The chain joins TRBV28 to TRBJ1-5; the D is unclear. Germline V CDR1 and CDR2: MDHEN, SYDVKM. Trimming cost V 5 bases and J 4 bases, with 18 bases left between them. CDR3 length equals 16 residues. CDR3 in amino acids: CASSQTEAAWNQPQHF. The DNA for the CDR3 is TGTGCCAGCAGTCAAACCGAGGCAGCCTGGAATCAGCCCCAGCATTTT.

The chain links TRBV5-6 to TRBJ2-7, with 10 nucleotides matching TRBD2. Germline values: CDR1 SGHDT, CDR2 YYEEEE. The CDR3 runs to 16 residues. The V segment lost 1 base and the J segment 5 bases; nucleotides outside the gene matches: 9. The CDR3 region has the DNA TGTGCCAGCAGCTTGAGGGTAGCGGGAGGTTTCAACGAGCAGTACTTC. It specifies CASSLRVAGGFNEQYF.

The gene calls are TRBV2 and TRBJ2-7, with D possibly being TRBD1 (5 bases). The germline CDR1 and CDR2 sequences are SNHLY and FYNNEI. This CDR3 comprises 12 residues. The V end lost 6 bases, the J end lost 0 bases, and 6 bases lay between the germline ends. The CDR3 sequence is CASSDSSYEQYF. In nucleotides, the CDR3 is TGTGCCAGCAGCGACAGCTCCTACGAGCAGTACTTC.

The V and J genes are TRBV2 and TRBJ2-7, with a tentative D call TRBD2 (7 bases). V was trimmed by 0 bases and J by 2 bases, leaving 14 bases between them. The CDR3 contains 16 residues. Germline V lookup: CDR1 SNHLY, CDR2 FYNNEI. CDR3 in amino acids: CASSEARRGLPYEQYF. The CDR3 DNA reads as TGTGCCAGCAGTGAAGCTCGGCGGGGGCTACCCTACGAGCAGTACTTC.

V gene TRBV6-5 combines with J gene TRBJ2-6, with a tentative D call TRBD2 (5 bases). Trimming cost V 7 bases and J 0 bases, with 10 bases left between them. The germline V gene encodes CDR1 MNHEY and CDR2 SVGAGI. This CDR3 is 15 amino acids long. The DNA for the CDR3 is TGTGCCAGCACTCTCCGGGGCTCTGGGGCCAACGTCCTGACTTTC. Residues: CASTLRGSGANVLTF.

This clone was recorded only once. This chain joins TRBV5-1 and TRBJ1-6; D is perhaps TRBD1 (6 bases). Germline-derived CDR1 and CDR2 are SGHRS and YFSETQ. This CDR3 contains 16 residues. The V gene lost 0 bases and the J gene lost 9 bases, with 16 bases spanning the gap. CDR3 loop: CASSLAGTRWSSPLHF. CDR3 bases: TGCGCCAGCAGCTTGGCCGGGACAAGGTGGAGTTCACCCCTCCACTTT.

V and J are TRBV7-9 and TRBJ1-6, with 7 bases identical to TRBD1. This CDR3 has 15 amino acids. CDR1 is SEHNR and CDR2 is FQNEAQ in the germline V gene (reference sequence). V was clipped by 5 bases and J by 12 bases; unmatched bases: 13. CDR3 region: CASSPTPGGGVPLHF. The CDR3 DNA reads TGTGCCAGCAGCCCCACCCCGGGAGGGGGCGTACCCCTCCACTTT.